The 16 T cell receptor beta chains listed next were all sequenced from one sample in a study of blood T cell repertoires in COVID-19. Some clones are missing from TCRdb's copy, which holds only in-frame ones; the method was immunoSEQ multiplex PCR. Counted here are approximately 220,000 clones, more than 75% occurring once; the ten biggest clones make up around 3%. Specimen: peripheral blood. Receptors originate from a man aged 50-60 years who had recovered from COVID-19.

V and J are TRBV18 and TRBJ2-1; 7 bases match TRBD2. CDR3 length equals 17 residues. J lost 1 base, V lost 0 bases, and 6 bases had no gene match. Germline V gene sequence: CDR1 KGHSH, CDR2 LQKENI. The CDR3 DNA follows: TGTGCCAGCTCACCACCGGGGGGGGTAGGGTCCTACAATGAGCAGTTCTTC. Its translation: CASSPPGGVGSYNEQFF.

V usage is TRBV6-5 and J usage is TRBJ2-7; D might be TRBD1 (6 bases). The CDR3 runs 13 residues. The germline V gene has CDR1 MNHEY and CDR2 SVGAGI. The V end was cut by 6 bases, the J end by 0 bases, with 9 bases between. The CDR3 spells CASRQGDSYEQYF. Here the CDR3 DNA reads TGTGCCAGCAGACAGGGAGACTCCTACGAGCAGTACTTC.

The rearrangement uses TRBV19 and TRBJ2-7, with TRBD1 as a possible D gene (6 bases). V was clipped by 5 bases and J by 2 bases, with 10 bases between them. Germline loops: CDR1 LNHDA, CDR2 SQIVND (reference sequence). The CDR3 loop spans 13 amino acids. This CDR3 reads CASSSRQAYEQYF. Here the CDR3 DNA reads TGTGCCAGTAGTTCCCGACAGGCCTACGAGCAGTACTTC.

The J gene is TRBJ2-2, the V gene TRBV4-2, with D unresolved. Trimming shortened V by 0 bases and J by 7 bases, and 12 bases separated the two germline ends. Germline assignment: CDR1 LGHNA and CDR2 YNFKEQ. There are 15 residues in the CDR3. The CDR3 loop reads CASSQDTGLGGELFF. The CDR3 coding sequence is TGTGCCAGCAGCCAAGACACGGGTCTTGGCGGGGAGCTGTTTTTT.

The chain combines TRBV5-1 with TRBJ1-1; 8 bases are a match to TRBD1. The V segment lost 5 bases and the J segment 6 bases; nucleotides outside the gene matches: 9. CDR1 and CDR2 (germline): SGHRS, YFSETQ. The CDR3 consists of 14 residues. CDR3 in DNA: TGCGCCAGCAGATCGACAGGGGTGGGATCTGAAGCTTTCTTT. Its protein is CASRSTGVGSEAFF.

The V and J genes are TRBV7-9 and TRBJ2-7; TRBD2 might be the D (5 bases). The V end was cut by 5 bases, the J end by 2 bases, with 7 bases between. The CDR3 is 12 amino acids. The germline V gene has CDR1 SEHNR and CDR2 FQNEAQ (reference sequence). CDR3: CASSHGTYEQYF. The DNA for the CDR3 is TGTGCCAGCAGCCACGGGACCTACGAGCAGTACTTC.

The rearrangement joins TRBV27 to TRBJ1-6; D remains ambiguous. V dropped 5 bases and J dropped 10 bases, with 15 bases sitting between them. This CDR3 is built from 14 residues. Per the germline V gene, CDR1 is MNHEY and CDR2 is SMNVEV (reference sequence). The CDR3 reads CASSPRGSKSPLHF. CDR3 DNA sequence: TGTGCCAGCAGTCCTCGGGGTTCTAAGTCACCCCTCCACTTT.

The V call is TRBV6-5, the J call TRBJ2-7; 10 nucleotides align to TRBD2. CDR1 is MNHEY and CDR2 is SVGAGI in the germline V gene. There are 13 residues in the CDR3. Trimming at V came to 7 bases and at J to 5 bases, leaving 5 bases not matched to a gene. The CDR3 spells CASTRSGRDEQYF. Here the CDR3 DNA reads TGTGCCAGCACCCGAAGCGGGAGGGACGAGCAGTACTTC.

In this sample, this clone turned up a few times. The rearrangement uses TRBV5-1 and TRBJ1-4; a possible D gene is TRBD1 (5 bases). Germline CDR1 reads SGHRS; CDR2 reads YFSETQ. Deletions cut 4 bases from V and 14 bases from J, with 24 bases between. This CDR3 is 15 amino acids long. The CDR3 coding sequence is TGCGCCAGCAGCCTGGGACGGGCGGGGATGGAGTGGCTGTTTTTT. Protein: CASSLGRAGMEWLFF.

The chain has TRBV5-5 and TRBJ1-2; D remains ambiguous. The CDR3 is 15 amino acids. In germline, CDR1 is SGHKS, CDR2 YYEKEE (reference sequence). The ends were cut back, 0 bases at V and 4 bases at J, with 13 bases in the middle. CDR3 loop: CASSLGGKRGYGYTF. The CDR3, as DNA: TGTGCCAGCAGCTTGGGAGGGAAGAGAGGCTATGGCTACACCTTC.

This chain connects TRBV2 to TRBJ1-2, with D uncertain. The germline V and J ends were trimmed by 2 bases and 5 bases, with 15 bases remaining between them. Germline CDR1 is SNHLY and CDR2 is FYNNEI. The CDR3 is 15 amino acids. In DNA form, the CDR3 reads TGTGCCAGCAGTGAAATGGGTGGGCCTCTATATGGCTACACCTTC. Its protein is CASSEMGGPLYGYTF.

The DNA of the CDR3 is TGCGCCAGCAGCGACAGGGAGTCCACCGGGGAGCTGTTTTTT. It translates to CASSDRESTGELFF. The chain links TRBV5-1 to TRBJ2-2, with TRBD1 identical over 7 bases. The CDR3 sequence is 14 residues long. With 4 bases clipped from V and 4 bases from J, the junction kept 4 bases outside the gene matches. Germline CDR1 and CDR2: SGHRS and YFSETQ. Based on the CDR3 plus reference TRBV5-1 and TRBJ2-2, the full variable domain is KAGVTQTPRYLIKTRGQQVTLSCSPISGHRSVSWYQQTPGQGLQFLFEYFSETQRNKGNFPGRFSGRQFSNSRSEMNVSTLELGDSALYLCASSDRESTGELFFGEGSRLTVL.

The V call is TRBV5-5, the J call TRBJ1-4; 7 bases map to TRBD1. The CDR3 is 16 residues long. The V and J ends lost 0 bases and 5 bases, in that order; junction bases with no gene match: 7. Germline assignment: CDR1 SGHKS and CDR2 YYEKEE (reference sequence). Written as DNA, the CDR3 is TGTGCCAGCAGCTTGGCCCCCGGGACAGTGAATGAAAAACTGTTTTTT. It specifies CASSLAPGTVNEKLFF.

The J gene is TRBJ1-3, the V gene TRBV6-5; D unclear. Looked up from germline, CDR1 is MNHEY and CDR2 is SVGAGI. CDR3 size: 13 residues. Deletions cut 0 bases from V and 3 bases from J, with 3 bases between. The chain's CDR3 is CASSYSSGNTIYF. Here the CDR3 DNA reads TGTGCCAGCAGTTACTCGAGTGGAAACACCATATATTTT.

This clone has a single count. The chain uses TRBV7-6 and TRBJ2-2; 8 nucleotides line up with TRBD2. Unmatched junction bases numbered 17, after V lost 4 bases and J lost 4 bases. The CDR3 spans 19 residues. CDR1 is SGHVS and CDR2 is FNYEAQ in the germline V gene. In DNA form, the CDR3 reads TGTGCCAGCAGCTCCCTATCCGTGGCGGGAGGATCAATCACCGGGGAGCTGTTTTTT. It encodes CASSSLSVAGGSITGELFF.

The chain joins TRBV28 to TRBJ2-3; 7 bases are a match to TRBD1. The length of the CDR3 is 15 residues. The germline gives CDR1 MDHEN, CDR2 SYDVKM. V shed 6 bases, J shed 2 bases, and the junction held 8 bases outside the gene matches. CDR3 region: CASSRQGPYTDTQYF. The CDR3 DNA is TGTGCCAGCAGCCGACAGGGACCGTACACAGATACGCAGTATTTT. The full variable domain, with the rest looked up from reference TRBV28 and TRBJ2-3, is DVKVTQSSRYLVKRTGEKVFLECVQDMDHENMFWYRQDPGLGLRLIYFSYDVKMKEKGDIPEGYSVSREKKERFSLILESASTNQTSMYLCASSRQGPYTDTQYFGPGTRLTVL.